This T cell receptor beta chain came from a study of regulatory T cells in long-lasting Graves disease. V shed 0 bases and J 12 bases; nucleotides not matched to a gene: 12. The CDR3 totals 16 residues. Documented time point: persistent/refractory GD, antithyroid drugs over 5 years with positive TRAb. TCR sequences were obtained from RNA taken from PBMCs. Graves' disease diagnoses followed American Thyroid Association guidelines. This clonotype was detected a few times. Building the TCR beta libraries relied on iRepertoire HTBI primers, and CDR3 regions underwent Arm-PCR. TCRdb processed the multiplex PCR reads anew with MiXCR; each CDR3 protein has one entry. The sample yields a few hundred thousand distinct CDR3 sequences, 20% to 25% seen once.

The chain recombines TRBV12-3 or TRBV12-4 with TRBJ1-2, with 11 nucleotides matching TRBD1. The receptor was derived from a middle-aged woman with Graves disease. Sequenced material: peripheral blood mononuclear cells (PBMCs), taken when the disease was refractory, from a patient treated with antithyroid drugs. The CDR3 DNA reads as TGTGCCAGCAGTTTAGCGAGAGGACAGGGGGCTAACCTGCACACCTTC. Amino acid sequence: CASSLARGQGANLHTF.